Described below is a single T cell receptor (beta chain) sequence and its context. What it recognizes is unknown. Other nucleotide sequences from this sample produce the same CDR3. This table comes from immunoSEQ multiplex PCR, and its TCRdb copy is limited to in-frame clones, with some not included. The table records some 200,000 clones, nearly 80% of them present only once. The data are from a study of cytotoxic CD8 clonotypes in ibrutinib-treated CLL. Study details: The study recorded mean values of approximately 260,000 productive templates and 94,082 productive rearrangements per sample. Notes on the study in general: Public clonotypes (which were uncommon) either contracted or remained stable on treatment.

The material sequenced was PBMCs, taken after 12 months of ibrutinib treatment. The receptor comes from a human donor with chronic lymphocytic leukemia.

In DNA form, the CDR3 reads TGCGCCAGCAGCTGGGGACAGGGGGGCTACGAGCAGTACTTC. This sequence encodes CASSWGQGGYEQYF. The chain links TRBV5-1 to TRBJ2-7; 11 nucleotides agree with TRBD1. J gave up 3 bases and V 3 bases, and 2 bases lay outside the gene matches. Germline assignment: CDR1 SGHRS and CDR2 YFSETQ. This CDR3 is built from 14 residues.